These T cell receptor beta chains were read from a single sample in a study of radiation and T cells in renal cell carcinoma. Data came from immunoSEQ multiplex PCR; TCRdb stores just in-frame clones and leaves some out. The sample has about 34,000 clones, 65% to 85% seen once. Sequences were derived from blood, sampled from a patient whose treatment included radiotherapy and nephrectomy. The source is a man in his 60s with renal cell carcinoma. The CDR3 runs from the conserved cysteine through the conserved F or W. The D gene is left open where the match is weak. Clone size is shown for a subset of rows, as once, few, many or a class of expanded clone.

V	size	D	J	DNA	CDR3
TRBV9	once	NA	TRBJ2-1	TGTGCCAGCAGCGTAGACGGTCAGGGGTTTTGGGGTGAGCAGTTCTTC	CASSVDGQGFWGEQFF
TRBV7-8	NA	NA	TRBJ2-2	TGTGCCAGCAGCTTGGGTCCAACCGGGGAGCTGTTTTTT	CASSLGPTGELFF
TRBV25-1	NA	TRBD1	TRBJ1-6	TGTGCCAGCAGAATGACAGGGGTGAATTCACCCCTCCACTTT	CASRMTGVNSPLHF
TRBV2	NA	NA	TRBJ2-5	TGTGCCAGCACCTACAGCGACCCGGGGACCCAGTACTTC	CASTYSDPGTQYF
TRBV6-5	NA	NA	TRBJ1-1	TGTGCCAGCATGCTGGGGGGCGCAAGCACTGAAGCTTTCTTT	CASMLGGASTEAFF
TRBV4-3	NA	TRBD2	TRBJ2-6	TGCGCCAGCAGCCAAGGGACTAGCGGGACCTCCTCTGGGGCCAACGTCCTGACTTTC	CASSQGTSGTSSGANVLTF
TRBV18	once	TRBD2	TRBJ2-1	TGTGCCAGCTCACTACTAGCGGGCTCCCTAGATGAGCAGTTCTTC	CASSLLAGSLDEQFF
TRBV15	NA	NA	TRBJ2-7	TGTGCCACCAGCCTAAACCAGGGACCCAGGGCGGGCGAGCAGTACTTC	CATSLNQGPRAGEQYF
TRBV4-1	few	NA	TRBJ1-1	TGCGCCAGCAGCCAATGGAATCGTCAGGGTACTGAAGCTTTCTTT	CASSQWNRQGTEAFF
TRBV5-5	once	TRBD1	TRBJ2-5	TGTGCCAGCAGCCATGGACAGGGAAGTAGTGAGGGGACCCAGTACTTC	CASSHGQGSSEGTQYF
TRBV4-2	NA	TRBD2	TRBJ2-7	TGTGCCAGCAGCCAAGTAACTAGCGGGGCCTACGAGCAGTACTTC	CASSQVTSGAYEQYF
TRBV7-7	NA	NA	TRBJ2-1	TGTGCTAGCAGCCCCTTGGGCCTAGCAAGCGATGAGCAGTTCTTC	CASSPLGLASDEQFF
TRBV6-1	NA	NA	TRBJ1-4	TGTGCCAGCAGGCGACCCCAGGCGGGTGAAAAACTGTTTTTT	CASRRPQAGEKLFF